Sequencing of this TCR beta chain was carried out in a study of T-cell reconstitution after alpha-beta-depleted transplantation in children. Germline trimming cut 8 bases from V and 8 bases from J; bases unmatched to any gene: 6. This CDR3 is 12 amino acids long. The library targeted TCRbeta and was prepared with unique molecular identifiers. TCRdb re-called the PCR reads with MiXCR, one entry per CDR3 protein. The sample carries approximately 510,000 distinct CDR3 sequences, approximately 16% recorded once. The rearrangement uses TRBV12-3 or TRBV12-4 and TRBJ2-1; 7 nucleotides align to TRBD2. The specimen comprised PBMCs from the stem cell graft donor, sampled from the stem cell graft. This receptor was identified in a human donor who donated a stem cell graft to a child with acute lymphoblastic leukemia. The CDR3 DNA is TGTGCCAGCCGCCGGCGGGAGTATGAGCAGTTCTTC. The encoded protein is CASRRREYEQFF.